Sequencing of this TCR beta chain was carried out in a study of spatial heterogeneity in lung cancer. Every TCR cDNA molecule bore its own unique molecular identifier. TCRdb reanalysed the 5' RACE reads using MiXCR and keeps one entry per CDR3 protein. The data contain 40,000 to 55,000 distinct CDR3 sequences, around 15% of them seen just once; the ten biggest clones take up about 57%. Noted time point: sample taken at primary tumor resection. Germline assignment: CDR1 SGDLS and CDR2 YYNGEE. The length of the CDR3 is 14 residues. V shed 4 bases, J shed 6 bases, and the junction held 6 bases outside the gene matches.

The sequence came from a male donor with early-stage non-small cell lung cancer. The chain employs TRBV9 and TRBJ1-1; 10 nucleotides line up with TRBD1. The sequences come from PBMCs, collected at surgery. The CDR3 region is CASSFQTGGSEAFF. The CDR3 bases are TGTGCCAGCAGCTTCCAGACAGGGGGCTCTGAAGCTTTCTTT.